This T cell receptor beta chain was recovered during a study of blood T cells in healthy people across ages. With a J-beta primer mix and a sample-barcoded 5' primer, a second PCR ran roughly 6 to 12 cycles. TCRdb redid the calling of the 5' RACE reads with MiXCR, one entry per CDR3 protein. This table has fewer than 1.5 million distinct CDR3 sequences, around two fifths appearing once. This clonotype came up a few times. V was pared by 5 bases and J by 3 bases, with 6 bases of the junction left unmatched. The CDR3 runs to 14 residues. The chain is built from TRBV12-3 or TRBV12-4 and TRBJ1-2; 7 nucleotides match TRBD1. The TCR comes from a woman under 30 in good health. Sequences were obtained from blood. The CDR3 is CASSPTGHDYGYTF. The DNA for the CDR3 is TGTGCCAGCAGTCCGACAGGGCACGACTATGGCTACACCTTC.